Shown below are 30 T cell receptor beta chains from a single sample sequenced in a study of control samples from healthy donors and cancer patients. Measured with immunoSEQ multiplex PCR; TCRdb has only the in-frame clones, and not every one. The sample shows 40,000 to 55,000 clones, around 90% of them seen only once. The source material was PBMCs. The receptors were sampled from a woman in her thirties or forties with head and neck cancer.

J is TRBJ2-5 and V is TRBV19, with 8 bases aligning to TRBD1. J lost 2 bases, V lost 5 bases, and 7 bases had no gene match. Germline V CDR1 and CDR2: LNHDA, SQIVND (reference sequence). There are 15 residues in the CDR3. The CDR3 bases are TGTGCCAGTAGTGGATACAGGGGGTGGCAAGAGACCCAGTACTTC. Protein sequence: CASSGYRGWQETQYF.

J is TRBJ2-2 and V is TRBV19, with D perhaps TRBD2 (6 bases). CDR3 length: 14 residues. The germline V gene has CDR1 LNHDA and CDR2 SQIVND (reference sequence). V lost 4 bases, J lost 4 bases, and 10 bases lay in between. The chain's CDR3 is CASSNRRGTGELFF. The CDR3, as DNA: TGTGCCAGTAGTAACAGGAGGGGCACCGGGGAGCTGTTTTTT.

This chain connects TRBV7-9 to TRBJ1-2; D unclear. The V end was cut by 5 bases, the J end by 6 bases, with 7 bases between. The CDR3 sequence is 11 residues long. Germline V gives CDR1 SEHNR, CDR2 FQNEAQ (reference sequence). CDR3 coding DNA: TGTGCCAGCAGCGTCACTGATGGCTACACCTTC. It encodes CASSVTDGYTF.

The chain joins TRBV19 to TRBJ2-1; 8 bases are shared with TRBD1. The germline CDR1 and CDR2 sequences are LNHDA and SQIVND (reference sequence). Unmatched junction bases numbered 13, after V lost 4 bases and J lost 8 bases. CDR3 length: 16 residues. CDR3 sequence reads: CASSTQGAPPRDEQFF. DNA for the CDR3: TGTGCCAGTAGTACCCAGGGGGCCCCACCGAGGGATGAGCAGTTCTTC. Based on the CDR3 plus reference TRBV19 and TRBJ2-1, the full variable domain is DGGITQSPKYLFRKEGQNVTLSCEQNLNHDAMYWYRQDPGQGLRLIYYSQIVNDFQKGDIAEGYSVSREKKESFPLTVTSAQKNPTAFYLCASSTQGAPPRDEQFFGPGTRLTVL.

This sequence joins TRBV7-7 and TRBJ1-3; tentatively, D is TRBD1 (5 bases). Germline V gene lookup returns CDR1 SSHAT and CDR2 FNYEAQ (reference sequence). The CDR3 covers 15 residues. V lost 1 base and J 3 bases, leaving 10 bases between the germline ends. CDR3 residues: CASSLEAGSGNTIYF. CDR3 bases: TGTGCCAGCAGCTTAGAGGCAGGGAGTGGAAACACCATATATTTT. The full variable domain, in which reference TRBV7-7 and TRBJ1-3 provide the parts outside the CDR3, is GAGVSQSPRYKVTKRGQDVTLRCDPISSHATLYWYQQALGQGPEFLTYFNYEAQPDKSGLPSDRFSAERPEGSISTLTIQRTEQRDSAMYRCASSLEAGSGNTIYFGEGSWLTVV.

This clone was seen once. CDR3 region: CSGSLRGPGDIYGYTF. The DNA of the CDR3 is TGCAGCGGTTCGCTGAGGGGGCCAGGGGACATCTATGGCTACACCTTC. The V call is TRBV29-1, the J call TRBJ1-2; 7 bases match TRBD1. Germline loops: CDR1 SQVTM, CDR2 ANQGSEA. With V trimmed by 7 bases and J by 4 bases, 18 bases remained unmatched. The CDR3 spans 16 residues.

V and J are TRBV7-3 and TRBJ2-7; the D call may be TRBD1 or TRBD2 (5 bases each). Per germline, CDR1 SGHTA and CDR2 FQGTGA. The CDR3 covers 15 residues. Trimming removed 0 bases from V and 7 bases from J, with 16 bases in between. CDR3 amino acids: CASSLTGPGSGEQYF. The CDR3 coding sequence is TGTGCCAGCAGCTTAACAGGACCAGGGTCGGGAGAGCAGTACTTC.

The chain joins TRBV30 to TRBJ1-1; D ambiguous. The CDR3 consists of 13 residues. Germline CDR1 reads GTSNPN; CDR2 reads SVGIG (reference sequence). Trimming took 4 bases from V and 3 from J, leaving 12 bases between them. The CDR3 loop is CAWTKGWDTEAFF. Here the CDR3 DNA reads TGTGCCTGGACCAAAGGATGGGACACTGAAGCTTTCTTT.

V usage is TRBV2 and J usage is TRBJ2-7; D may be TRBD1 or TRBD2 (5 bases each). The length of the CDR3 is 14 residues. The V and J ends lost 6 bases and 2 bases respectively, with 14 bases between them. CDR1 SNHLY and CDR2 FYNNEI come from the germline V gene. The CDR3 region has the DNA TGTGCCAGCAGGGGACCGGTTGGGGCCTACGAGCAGTACTTC. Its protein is CASRGPVGAYEQYF.

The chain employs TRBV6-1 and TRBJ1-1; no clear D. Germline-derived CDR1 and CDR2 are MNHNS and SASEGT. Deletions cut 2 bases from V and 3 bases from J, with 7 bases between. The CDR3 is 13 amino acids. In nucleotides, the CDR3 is TGTGCCAGCAGTGAAACGAGTGACACTGAAGCTTTCTTT. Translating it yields CASSETSDTEAFF.

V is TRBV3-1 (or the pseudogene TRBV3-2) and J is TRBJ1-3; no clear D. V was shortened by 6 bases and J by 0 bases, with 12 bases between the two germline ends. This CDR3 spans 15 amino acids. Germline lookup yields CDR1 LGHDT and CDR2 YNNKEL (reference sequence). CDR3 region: CASSLGRTSGNTIYF. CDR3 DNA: TGTGCCAGCAGTTTAGGAAGAACCTCTGGAAACACCATATATTTT.

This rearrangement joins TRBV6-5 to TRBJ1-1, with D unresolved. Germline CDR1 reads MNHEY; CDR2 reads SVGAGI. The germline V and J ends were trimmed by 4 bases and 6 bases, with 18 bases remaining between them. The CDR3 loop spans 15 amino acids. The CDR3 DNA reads TGTGCCAGCAGTTCCTTGATCGGAGTCAAGGCTGAAGCTTTCTTT. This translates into CASSSLIGVKAEAFF.

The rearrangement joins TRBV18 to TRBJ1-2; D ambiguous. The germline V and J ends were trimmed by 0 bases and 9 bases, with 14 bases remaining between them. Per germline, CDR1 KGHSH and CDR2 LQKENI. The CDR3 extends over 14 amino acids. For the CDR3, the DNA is TGTGCCAGCTCACCACCGAGCCGGCCCTTGAGCTACACCTTC. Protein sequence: CASSPPSRPLSYTF.

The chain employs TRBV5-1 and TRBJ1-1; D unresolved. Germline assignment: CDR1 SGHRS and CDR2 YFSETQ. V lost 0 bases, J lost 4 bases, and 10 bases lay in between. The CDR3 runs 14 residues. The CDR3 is CASSLVIGSTEAFF. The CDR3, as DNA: TGCGCCAGCAGCTTGGTAATCGGGAGCACTGAAGCTTTCTTT. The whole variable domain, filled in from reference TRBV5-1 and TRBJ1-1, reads KAGVTQTPRYLIKTRGQQVTLSCSPISGHRSVSWYQQTPGQGLQFLFEYFSETQRNKGNFPGRFSGRQFSNSRSEMNVSTLELGDSALYLCASSLVIGSTEAFFGQGTRLTVV.

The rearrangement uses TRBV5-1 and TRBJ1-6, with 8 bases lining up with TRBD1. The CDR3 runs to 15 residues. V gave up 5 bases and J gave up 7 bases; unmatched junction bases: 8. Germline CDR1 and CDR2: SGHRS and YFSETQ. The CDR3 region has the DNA TGCGCCAGCAGGAGTGGACAGGGCCTGAATTCACCCCTCCACTTT. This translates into CASRSGQGLNSPLHF.

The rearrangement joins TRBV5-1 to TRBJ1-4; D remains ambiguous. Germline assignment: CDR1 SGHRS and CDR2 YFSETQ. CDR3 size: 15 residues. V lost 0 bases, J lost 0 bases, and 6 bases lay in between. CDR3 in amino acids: CASSLGYATNEKLFF. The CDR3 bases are TGCGCCAGCAGCTTGGGATACGCAACTAATGAAAAACTGTTTTTT.

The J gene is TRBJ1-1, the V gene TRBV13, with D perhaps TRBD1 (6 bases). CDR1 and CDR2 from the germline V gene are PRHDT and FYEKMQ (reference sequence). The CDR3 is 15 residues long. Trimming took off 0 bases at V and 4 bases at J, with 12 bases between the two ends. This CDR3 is CASSLGDRHTTEAFF. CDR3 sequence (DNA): TGTGCCAGCAGCTTAGGGGACAGACATACCACTGAAGCTTTCTTT.

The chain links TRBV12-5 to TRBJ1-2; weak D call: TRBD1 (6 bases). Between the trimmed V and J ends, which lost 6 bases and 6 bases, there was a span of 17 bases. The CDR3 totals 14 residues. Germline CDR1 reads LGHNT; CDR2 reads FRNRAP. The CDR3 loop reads CASGPALGGDGYTF. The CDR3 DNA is TGTGCTAGTGGCCCCGCGTTGGGGGGCGATGGCTACACCTTC. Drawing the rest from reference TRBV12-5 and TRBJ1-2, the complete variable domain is DARVTQTPRHKVTEMGQEVTMRCQPILGHNTVFWYRQTMMQGLELLAYFRNRAPLDDSGMPKDRFSAEMPDATLATLKIQPSEPRDSAVYFCASGPALGGDGYTFGSGTRLTVV.

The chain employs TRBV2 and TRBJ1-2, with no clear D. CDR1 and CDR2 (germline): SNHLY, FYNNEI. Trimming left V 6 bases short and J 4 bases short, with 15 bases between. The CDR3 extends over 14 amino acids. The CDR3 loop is CASSLPSVVYGYTF. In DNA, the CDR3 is TGTGCCAGCAGCTTACCTAGCGTTGTCTATGGCTACACCTTC. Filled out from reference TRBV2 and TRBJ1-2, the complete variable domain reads EPEVTQTPSHQVTQMGQEVILRCVPISNHLYFYWYRQILGQKVEFLVSFYNNEISEKSEIFDDQFSVERPDGSNFTLKIRSTKLEDSAMYFCASSLPSVVYGYTFGSGTRLTVV.

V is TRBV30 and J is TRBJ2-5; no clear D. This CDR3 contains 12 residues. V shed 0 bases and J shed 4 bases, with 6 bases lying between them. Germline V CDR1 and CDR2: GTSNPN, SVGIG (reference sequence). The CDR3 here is CAWSVQGETQYF. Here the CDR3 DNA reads TGTGCCTGGAGTGTACAAGGAGAGACCCAGTACTTC.

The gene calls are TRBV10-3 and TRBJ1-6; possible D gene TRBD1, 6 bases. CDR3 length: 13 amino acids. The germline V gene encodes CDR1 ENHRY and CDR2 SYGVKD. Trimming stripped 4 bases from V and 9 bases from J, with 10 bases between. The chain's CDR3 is CAISAGARSPLHF. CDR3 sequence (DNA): TGTGCCATCAGTGCAGGGGCACGTTCACCCCTCCACTTT.

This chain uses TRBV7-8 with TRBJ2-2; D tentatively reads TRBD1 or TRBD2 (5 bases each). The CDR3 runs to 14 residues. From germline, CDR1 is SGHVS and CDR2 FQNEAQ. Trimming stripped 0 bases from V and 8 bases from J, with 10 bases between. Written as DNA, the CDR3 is TGTGCCAGCAGCTTAGCTGTAGGGACGGGGGAGCTGTTTTTT. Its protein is CASSLAVGTGELFF.

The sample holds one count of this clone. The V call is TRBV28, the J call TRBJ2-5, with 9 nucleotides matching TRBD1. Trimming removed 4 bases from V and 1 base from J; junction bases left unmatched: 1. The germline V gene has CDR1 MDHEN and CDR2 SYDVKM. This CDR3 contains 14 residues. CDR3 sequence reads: CASSWDRVQETQYF. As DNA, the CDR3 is TGTGCCAGCAGTTGGGACAGGGTCCAAGAGACCCAGTACTTC.

The CDR3 DNA sequence: TGTGCCACGCGGACAGGGAGCTCCTACGAGCAGTACTTC. Translated, it gives CATRTGSSYEQYF. This sequence joins TRBV28 and TRBJ2-7; 8 bases line up with TRBD1. After removal of 10 bases from V and 0 bases from J, the junction contained 5 bases not matched to a gene. The CDR3 is made up of 13 amino acids. The germline V gene encodes CDR1 MDHEN and CDR2 SYDVKM.

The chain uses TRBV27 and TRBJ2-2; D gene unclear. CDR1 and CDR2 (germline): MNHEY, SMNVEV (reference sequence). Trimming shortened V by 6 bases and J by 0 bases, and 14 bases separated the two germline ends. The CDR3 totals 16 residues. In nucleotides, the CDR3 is TGTGCCAGCAGATGGACGCAAACCACGAACACCGGGGAGCTGTTTTTT. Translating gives CASRWTQTTNTGELFF.

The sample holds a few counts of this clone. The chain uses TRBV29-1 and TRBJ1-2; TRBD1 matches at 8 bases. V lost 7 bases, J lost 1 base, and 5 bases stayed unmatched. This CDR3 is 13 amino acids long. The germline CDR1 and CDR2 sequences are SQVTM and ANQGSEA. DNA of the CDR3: TGCAGCGCCGGACAGGGAAATAACTATGGCTACACCTTC. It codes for CSAGQGNNYGYTF.

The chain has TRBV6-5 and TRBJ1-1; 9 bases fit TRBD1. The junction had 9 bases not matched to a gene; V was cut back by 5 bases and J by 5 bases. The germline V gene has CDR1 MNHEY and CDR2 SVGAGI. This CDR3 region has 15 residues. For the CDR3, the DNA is TGTGCCAGCAGTCTCCGGGACAGGGAAGGGACTGAAGCTTTCTTT. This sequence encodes CASSLRDREGTEAFF.

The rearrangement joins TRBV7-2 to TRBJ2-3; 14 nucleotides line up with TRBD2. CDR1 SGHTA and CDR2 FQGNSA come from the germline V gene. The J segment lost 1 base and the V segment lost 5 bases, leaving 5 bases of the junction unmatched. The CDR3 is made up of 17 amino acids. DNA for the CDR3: TGTGCCAGCAGCCCGCCGGGACTAGCGGGGGGCACAGATACGCAGTATTTT. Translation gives CASSPPGLAGGTDTQYF.

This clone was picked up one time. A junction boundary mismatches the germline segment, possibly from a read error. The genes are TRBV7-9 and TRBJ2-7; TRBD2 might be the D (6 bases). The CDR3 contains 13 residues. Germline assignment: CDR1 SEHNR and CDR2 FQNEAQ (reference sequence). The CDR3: CASTLGGLGEQYF. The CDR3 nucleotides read TGTGCCAGCACCTTAGGAGGGCTGGGGGAGCAGTACTTC.

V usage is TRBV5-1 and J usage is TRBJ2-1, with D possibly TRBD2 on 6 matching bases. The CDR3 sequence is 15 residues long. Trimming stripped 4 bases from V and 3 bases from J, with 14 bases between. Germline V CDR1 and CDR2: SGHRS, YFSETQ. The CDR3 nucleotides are TGCGCCAGCAGCCTTTTGGGGGAGGTCTACAATGAGCAGTTCTTC. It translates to CASSLLGEVYNEQFF.